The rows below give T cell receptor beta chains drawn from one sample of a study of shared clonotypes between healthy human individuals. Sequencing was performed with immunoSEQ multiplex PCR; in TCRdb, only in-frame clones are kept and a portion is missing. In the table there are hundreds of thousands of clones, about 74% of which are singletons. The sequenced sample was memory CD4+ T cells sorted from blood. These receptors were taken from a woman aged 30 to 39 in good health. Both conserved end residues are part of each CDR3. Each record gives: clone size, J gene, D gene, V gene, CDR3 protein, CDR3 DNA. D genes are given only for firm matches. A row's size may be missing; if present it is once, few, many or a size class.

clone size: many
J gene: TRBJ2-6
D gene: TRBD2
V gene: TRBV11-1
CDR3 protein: CASSFIGRAGANVLTF
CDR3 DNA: TGTGCCAGCAGCTTCATAGGGAGGGCTGGGGCCAACGTCCTGACTTTC

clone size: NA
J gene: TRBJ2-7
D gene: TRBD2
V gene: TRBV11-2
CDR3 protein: CASSPISGGLSSYEQYF
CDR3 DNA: TGTGCCAGCAGCCCGATCAGCGGGGGTCTCAGCTCCTACGAGCAGTACTTC

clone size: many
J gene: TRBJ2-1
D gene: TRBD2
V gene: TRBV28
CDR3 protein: CASSPIGSGSENEQFF
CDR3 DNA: TGTGCCAGCAGTCCAATAGGAAGCGGGAGTGAAAATGAGCAGTTCTTC

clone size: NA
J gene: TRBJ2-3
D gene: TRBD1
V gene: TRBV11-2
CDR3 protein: CASSPQRDSTDTQYF
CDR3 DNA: TGTGCCAGCAGCCCACAGAGGGACAGTACAGATACGCAGTATTTT

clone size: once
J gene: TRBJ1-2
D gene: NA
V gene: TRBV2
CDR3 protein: CASNRETGGYTF
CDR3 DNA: TGTGCCAGCAACCGGGAAACGGGGGGCTACACCTTC

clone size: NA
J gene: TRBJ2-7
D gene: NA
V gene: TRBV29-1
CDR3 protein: CSAGDTAYEQYF
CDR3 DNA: TGCAGCGCGGGGGACACTGCCTACGAGCAGTACTTC

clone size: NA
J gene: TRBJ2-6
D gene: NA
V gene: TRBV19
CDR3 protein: CASTSGGIGNLGANVLTF
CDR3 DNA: TGTGCCAGTACGTCCGGGGGTATAGGCAATCTGGGGGCCAACGTCCTGACTTTC

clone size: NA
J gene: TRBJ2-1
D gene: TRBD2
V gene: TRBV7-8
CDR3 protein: CASSYVAGGYNEQFF
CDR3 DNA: TGTGCCAGCAGCTACGTAGCGGGAGGGTACAATGAGCAGTTCTTC

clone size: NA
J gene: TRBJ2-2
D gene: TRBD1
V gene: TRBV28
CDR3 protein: CASSLDRAPVSAELFF
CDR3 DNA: TGTGCCAGCAGTTTAGACAGGGCCCCGGTTTCCGCGGAGCTGTTTTTT

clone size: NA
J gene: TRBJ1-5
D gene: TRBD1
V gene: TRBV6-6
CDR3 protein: CASSPPQGPSEPQHF
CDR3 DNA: TGTGCCAGCAGTCCACCACAGGGGCCGAGCGAGCCCCAGCATTTT

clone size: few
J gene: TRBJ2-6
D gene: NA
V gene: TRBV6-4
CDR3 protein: CASSRDPSGANVLTF
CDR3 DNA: TGTGCCAGCTCCCGGGACCCCTCTGGGGCCAACGTCCTGACTTTC

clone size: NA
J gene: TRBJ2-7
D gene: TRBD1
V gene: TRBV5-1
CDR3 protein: CASSLGDRGGYEQYF
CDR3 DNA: TGCGCCAGCAGCTTGGGGGACAGGGGCGGGTACGAGCAGTACTTC

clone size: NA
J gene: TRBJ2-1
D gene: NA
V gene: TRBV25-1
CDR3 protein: CASSPRGGPYNEQFF
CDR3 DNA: TGTGCCAGCAGCCCCCGGGGCGGCCCGTACAATGAGCAGTTCTTC

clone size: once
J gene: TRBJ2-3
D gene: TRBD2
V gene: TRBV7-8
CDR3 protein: CASSLVAGGSTDTQYF
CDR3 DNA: TGTGCCAGCAGCTTAGTTGCGGGAGGCAGCACAGATACGCAGTATTTT

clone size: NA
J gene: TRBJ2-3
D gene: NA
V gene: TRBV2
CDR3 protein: CASSPGLSTDTQYF
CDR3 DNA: TGTGCCAGCAGCCCGGGACTTAGCACAGATACGCAGTATTTT

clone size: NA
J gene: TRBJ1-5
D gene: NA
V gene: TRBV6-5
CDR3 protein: CATKDPGPQHF
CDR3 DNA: TGTGCCACAAAGGACCCCGGGCCCCAGCATTTT

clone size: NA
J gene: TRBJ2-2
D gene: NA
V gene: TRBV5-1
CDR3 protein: CASSLKFVGELFF
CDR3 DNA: TGCGCCAGCAGCTTGAAGTTCGTCGGGGAGCTGTTTTTT

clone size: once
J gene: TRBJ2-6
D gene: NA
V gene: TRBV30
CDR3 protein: CAWSDGAGANVLTF
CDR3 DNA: TGTGCCTGGAGTGACGGGGCTGGGGCCAACGTCCTGACTTTC

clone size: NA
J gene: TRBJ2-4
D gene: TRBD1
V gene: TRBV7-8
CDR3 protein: CASSLSSGQGNIQYF
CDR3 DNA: TGTGCCAGCAGCTTATCGTCCGGACAGGGAAACATTCAGTACTTC

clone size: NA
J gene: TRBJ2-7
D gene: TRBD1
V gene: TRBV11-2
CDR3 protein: CASSLGTGRYEQYF
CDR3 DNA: TGTGCCAGCAGCTTAGGGACAGGGCGCTACGAGCAGTACTTC

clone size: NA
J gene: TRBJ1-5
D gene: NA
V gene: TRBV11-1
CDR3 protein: CASSSGGSQPQHF
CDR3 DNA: TGTGCCAGCAGCTCCGGGGGGTCTCAGCCCCAGCATTTT

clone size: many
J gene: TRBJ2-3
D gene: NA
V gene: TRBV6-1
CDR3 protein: CASILSGLSTDTQYF
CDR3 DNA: TGTGCCAGCATCCTCTCAGGGTTAAGCACAGATACGCAGTATTTT

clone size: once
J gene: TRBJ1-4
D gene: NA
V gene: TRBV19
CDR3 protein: CASSRGANEKLFF
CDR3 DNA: TGTGCCAGTAGCCGGGGGGCGAATGAAAAACTGTTTTTT

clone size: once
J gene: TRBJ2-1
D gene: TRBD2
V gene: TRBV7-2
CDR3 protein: CASSPRTSGRNEQFF
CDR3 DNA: TGTGCCAGCAGCCCCCGGACTAGCGGGAGGAATGAGCAGTTCTTC

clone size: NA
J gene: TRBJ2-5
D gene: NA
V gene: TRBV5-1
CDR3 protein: CASSLGGGGGETQYF
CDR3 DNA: TGCGCCAGCAGCTTGGGTGGGGGCGGTGGAGAGACCCAGTACTTC

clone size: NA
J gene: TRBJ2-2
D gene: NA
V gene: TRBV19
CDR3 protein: CASRRNHLLPGELFF
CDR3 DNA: TGTGCCAGTAGGCGAAATCATTTATTACCCGGGGAGCTGTTTTTT

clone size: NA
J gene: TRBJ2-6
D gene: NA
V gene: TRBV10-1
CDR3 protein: CASSAGSSGANVLTF
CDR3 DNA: TGCGCCAGCAGTGCGGGGAGCTCTGGGGCCAACGTCCTGACTTTC

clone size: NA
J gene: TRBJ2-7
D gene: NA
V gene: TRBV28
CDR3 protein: CASRSAGKFNEQYF
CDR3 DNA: TGTGCCAGCAGGTCGGCAGGGAAGTTCAACGAGCAGTACTTC

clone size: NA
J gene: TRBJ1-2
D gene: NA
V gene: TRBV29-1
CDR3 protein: CSVARDYGYTF
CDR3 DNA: TGCAGCGTTGCGCGGGATTATGGCTACACCTTC

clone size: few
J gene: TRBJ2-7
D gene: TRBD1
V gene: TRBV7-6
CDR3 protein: CASSSMTGGGYEQYF
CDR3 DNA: TGTGCCAGCAGCTCCATGACAGGGGGCGGCTACGAGCAGTACTTC

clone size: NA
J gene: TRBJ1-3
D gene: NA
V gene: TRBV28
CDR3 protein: CRVASAASGNTIYF
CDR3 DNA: TGTAGGGTAGCATCGGCAGCGAGCGGAAACACCATATATTTT

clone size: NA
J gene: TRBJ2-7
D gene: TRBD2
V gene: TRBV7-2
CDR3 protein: CASSSYSTSGLSYEQYF
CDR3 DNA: TGTGCCAGCAGCTCTTACTCCACTAGCGGCCTCTCCTACGAGCAGTACTTC

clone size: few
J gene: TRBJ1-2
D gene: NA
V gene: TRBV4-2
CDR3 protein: CASSQDRADYGYTF
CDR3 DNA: TGTGCCAGCAGCCAAGACAGGGCGGACTATGGCTACACCTTC

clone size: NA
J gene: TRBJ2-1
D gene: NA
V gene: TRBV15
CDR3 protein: CATSRGGQDYNEQFF
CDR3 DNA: TGTGCCACCAGCAGAGGGGGGCAGGACTACAATGAGCAGTTCTTC

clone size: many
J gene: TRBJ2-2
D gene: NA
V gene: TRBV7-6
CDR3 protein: CASSLDPSGELFF
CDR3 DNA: TGTGCCAGCAGCTTAGACCCGTCCGGGGAGCTGTTTTTT

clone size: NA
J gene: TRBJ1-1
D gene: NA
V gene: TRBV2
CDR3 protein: CASSTQAPTNTEAFF
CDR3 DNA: TGTGCCAGCAGCACACAGGCCCCGACTAACACTGAAGCTTTCTTT

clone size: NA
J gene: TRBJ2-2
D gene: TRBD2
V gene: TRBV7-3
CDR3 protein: CASSPAGRGTGELFF
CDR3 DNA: TGTGCCAGCAGCCCCGCTGGGAGGGGCACCGGGGAGCTGTTTTTT

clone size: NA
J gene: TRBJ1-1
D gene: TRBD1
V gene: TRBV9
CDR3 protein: CASSVDPGGNTEAFF
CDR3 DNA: TGTGCCAGCAGCGTAGACCCAGGGGGTAACACTGAAGCTTTCTTT

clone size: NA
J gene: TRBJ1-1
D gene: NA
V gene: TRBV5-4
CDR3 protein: CASSLRGRLNTEAFF
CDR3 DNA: TGTGCCAGCAGCTTGCGCGGCAGATTGAACACTGAAGCTTTCTTT

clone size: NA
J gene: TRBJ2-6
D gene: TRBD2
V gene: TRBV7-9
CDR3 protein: CASSNVGTSGSSGANVLTF
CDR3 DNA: TGTGCCAGCAGCAACGTAGGGACTAGCGGATCCTCTGGGGCCAACGTCCTGACTTTC

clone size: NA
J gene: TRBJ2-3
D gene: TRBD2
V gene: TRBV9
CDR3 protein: CASSARRGSTQYF
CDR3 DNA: TGTGCCAGCAGCGCCCGGCGGGGGAGTACGCAGTATTTT

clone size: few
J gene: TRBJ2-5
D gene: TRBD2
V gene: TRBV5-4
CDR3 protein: CASSSKQVAGETQYF
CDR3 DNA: TGTGCCAGCAGCTCAAAGCAGGTAGCGGGAGAGACCCAGTACTTC

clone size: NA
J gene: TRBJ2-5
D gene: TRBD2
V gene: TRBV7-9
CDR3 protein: CASSLARTSGGKETQYF
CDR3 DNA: TGTGCCAGCAGCTTAGCGCGGACTAGCGGGGGCAAAGAGACCCAGTACTTC

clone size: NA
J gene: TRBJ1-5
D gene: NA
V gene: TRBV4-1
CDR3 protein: CASSQDRWDDQPQHF
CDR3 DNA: TGCGCCAGCAGCCAAGACAGGTGGGATGATCAGCCCCAGCATTTT